This TCR beta chain was sequenced for a study of T cell repertoires in cytomegalovirus infection. Findings of the study overall: In two of eight donors, the top clonotype was HLA-C-restricted CMV-specific.

Regarding this clonotype: Its target is unknown.

In germline, CDR1 is SGHDT, CDR2 YYEEEE. Trimming removed 4 bases at V and 5 bases at J, with 28 bases between. This CDR3 has 19 amino acids. Via MiXCR, TCRdb re-called the reads, giving one row per CDR3 protein. There are some 350,000 distinct CDR3 sequences in the sample; about 35% occur only once, and roughly 13% lies in the top ten. This clonotype originated in a human donor in good health (CMV status not recorded). Some clones in this sample may be carry-over from other donors' samples. This sample comprised cultured PBMCs, obtained from culture after CMV antigen stimulation. The chain combines TRBV5-6 with TRBJ2-1, with D possibly TRBD1 on 6 matching bases. For the CDR3, the DNA is TGTGCCAGCAGCCCCGGCCCCACGAGATCTTTTGGGGGCCACAATGAGCAGTTCTTC. Translated: CASSPGPTRSFGGHNEQFF. The entire variable domain, with the rest obtained from reference TRBV5-6 and TRBJ2-1, is as follows: DAGVTQSPTHLIKTRGQQVTLRCSPKSGHDTVSWYQQALGQGPQFIFQYYEEEERQRGNFPDRFSGHQFPNYSSELNVNALLLGDSALYLCASSPGPTRSFGGHNEQFFGPGTRLTVL.